This entry lists 18 T cell receptor beta chains sequenced from one sample in a study of control samples from healthy donors and cancer patients. Assay: immunoSEQ multiplex PCR; the TCRdb copy retains only in-frame clones and omits some. The repertoire holds 60,000 to 85,000 clones, with 85% to 95% as singletons. Input material: blood. Every receptor here comes from a woman aged 60-70 years in good health.

The V and J genes are TRBV12-3 or TRBV12-4 and TRBJ1-3; D unclear. CDR3 length: 13 residues. The V end lost 1 base, the J end lost 4 bases, and 5 bases lay between the germline ends. CDR3 DNA: TGTGCCAGCAGTTTAGTCCAGGGAAACACCATATATTTT. Translating gives CASSLVQGNTIYF.

This chain uses TRBV7-8 with TRBJ1-5; no definite D call. The CDR3 sequence is 14 residues long. CDR1 and CDR2 (germline): SGHVS, FQNEAQ. Trimming cost V 1 base and J 5 bases, with 9 bases left between them. CDR3 sequence (DNA): TGTGCCAGCAGCTTAGAAACGGGTTATCAGCCCCAGCATTTT. Its protein is CASSLETGYQPQHF. Together with reference TRBV7-8 and TRBJ1-5, the CDR3 gives the full variable domain: GAGVSQSPRYKVAKRGQDVALRCDPISGHVSLFWYQQALGQGPEFLTYFQNEAQLDKSGLPSDRFFAERPEGSVSTLKIQRTQQEDSAVYLCASSLETGYQPQHFGDGTRLSIL.

This chain joins TRBV5-1 and TRBJ2-7; TRBD1 might be the D (6 bases). V lost 0 bases and J 7 bases, leaving 20 bases between the germline ends. Germline CDR1 reads SGHRS; CDR2 reads YFSETQ. CDR3 length equals 16 residues. The CDR3 here is CASSLVSAGALGEQYF. The CDR3 DNA reads TGCGCCAGCAGCTTGGTTTCGGCAGGGGCTCTCGGGGAGCAGTACTTC.

The rearrangement links TRBV12-2 to TRBJ2-7; TRBD2, the table's D call, lacks a check against the DNA. TRBV12-2 is classified as a pseudogene. The CDR3 runs to 14 residues. In DNA, the CDR3 is TGTGCAAGTCGTTTCTCCTCCGTCTACTACGAGCAGTACTTC. This gives the protein CASRFSSVYYEQYF.

In this sample, this clone turned up once. The V gene is TRBV15, the J gene TRBJ2-5; D may be TRBD1 (5 bases). Germline CDR1 LNHNV, CDR2 YYDKDF (reference sequence). Trimming pared 3 bases from V and 7 bases from J, leaving 15 bases between. There are 14 residues in the CDR3. The CDR3: CATSRDTSVGTQYF. CDR3 nucleotide sequence: TGTGCCACCAGCAGGGACACTTCTGTCGGGACCCAGTACTTC. The variable domain in full, completed from reference TRBV15 and TRBJ2-5, reads DAMVIQNPRYQVTQFGKPVTLSCSQTLNHNVMYWYQQKSSQAPKLLFHYYDKDFNNEADTPDNFQSRRPNTSFCFLDIRSPGLGDTAMYLCATSRDTSVGTQYFGPGTRLLVL.

The chain joins TRBV23-1 to TRBJ2-1; 8 nucleotides match TRBD2. TRBV23-1 is an ORF; its function is uncertain. This CDR3 has 13 residues. Trimming cost V 8 bases and J 7 bases; bases outside gene matches: 7. The CDR3 here is CASRWTSNNEQFF. The CDR3 region has the DNA TGCGCCAGCCGATGGACTAGCAATAATGAGCAGTTCTTC.

The chain links TRBV29-1 to TRBJ2-3; 7 nucleotides align to TRBD2. Per the germline V gene, CDR1 is SQVTM and CDR2 is ANQGSEA. This CDR3 comprises 14 residues. V was pared by 4 bases and J by 5 bases, with 9 bases of the junction left unmatched. In DNA, the CDR3 is TGCAGCGTTGGGGACGGCGGGACTATAGATACGCAGTATTTT. Translation gives CSVGDGGTIDTQYF.

This clone was seen a few times. The chain links TRBV7-9 to TRBJ1-1, with 8 bases matching TRBD1. V shed 7 bases, J shed 5 bases, and the junction held 12 bases outside the gene matches. The CDR3 length is 15 residues. The V gene's germline CDR1 is SEHNR and CDR2 FQNEAQ (reference sequence). The CDR3 protein is CASNRGAGGLTEAFF. CDR3 in DNA: TGTGCCAGCAACCGAGGGGCAGGGGGCCTGACTGAAGCTTTCTTT.

This clone was counted a single time. The chain uses TRBV18 and TRBJ1-1; possibly TRBD1 for D (6 bases). The V end was cut by 3 bases, the J end by 4 bases, with 15 bases between. The CDR3 extends over 15 amino acids. The germline V gene has CDR1 KGHSH and CDR2 LQKENI. CDR3 amino acids: CASSPRTALGTEAFF. Here the CDR3 DNA reads TGTGCCAGCTCACCCCGGACAGCCCTAGGCACTGAAGCTTTCTTT.

J is TRBJ2-7 and V is TRBV28, with a possible D match to TRBD1 (5 bases). Trimming cost V 6 bases and J 4 bases, with 13 bases left between them. This CDR3 has 13 residues. CDR1 MDHEN and CDR2 SYDVKM come from the germline V gene. The CDR3 nucleotides are TGTGCCAGCAGCCGACAAAGGGGTTACGAGCAGTACTTC. Protein sequence: CASSRQRGYEQYF.

This clone was observed a single time. The chain couples TRBV28 to TRBJ2-7, with 11 bases lining up with TRBD1. CDR1 MDHEN and CDR2 SYDVKM come from the germline V gene. This CDR3 contains 11 residues. The V segment lost 4 bases and the J segment 11 bases; nucleotides outside the gene matches: 1. The CDR3 coding sequence is TGTGCCAGCAGTTGGGACAGGGGGGAGTACTTC. It is translated as CASSWDRGEYF.

This clone has only one observation. This chain connects TRBV30 to TRBJ1-1; no clear D. The CDR3 spans 13 residues. Germline V gives CDR1 GTSNPN, CDR2 SVGIG (reference sequence). Trimming pared 1 base from V and 8 bases from J, leaving 14 bases between. This chain's CDR3 is CAWSAYPDREAFF. The CDR3 DNA follows: TGTGCCTGGAGTGCCTATCCGGACCGAGAAGCTTTCTTT.

The chain carries TRBV29-1 and TRBJ1-1; D gene ambiguous. Trimming removed 2 bases from V and 4 bases from J, with 11 bases in between. The CDR3 has 13 residues. Germline lookup yields CDR1 SQVTM and CDR2 ANQGSEA. The CDR3 protein is CSVEWQPATEAFF. In nucleotides, the CDR3 is TGCAGCGTTGAATGGCAACCTGCCACTGAAGCTTTCTTT. Complete variable domain (other parts from reference TRBV29-1 and TRBJ1-1): SAVISQKPSRDICQRGTSLTIQCQVDSQVTMMFWYRQQPGQSLTLIATANQGSEATYESGFVIDKFPISRPNLTFSTLTVSNMSPEDSSIYLCSVEWQPATEAFFGQGTRLTVV.

V gene TRBV28 combines with J gene TRBJ2-4; either TRBD1 or TRBD2 may supply D (5 bases each). The germline V and J ends were trimmed by 6 bases and 0 bases, with 15 bases remaining between them. Germline CDR1 is MDHEN and CDR2 is SYDVKM. This CDR3 contains 16 residues. CDR3 sequence (DNA): TGTGCCAGCAGCCTGGGACGGCCGCTAGCCAAAAACATTCAGTACTTC. It encodes CASSLGRPLAKNIQYF.

The rearrangement links TRBV6-5 to TRBJ1-5; D uncertain. CDR1 and CDR2 from the germline V gene are MNHEY and SVGAGI. This CDR3 is built from 13 residues. V shed 8 bases and J shed 4 bases, with 12 bases lying between them. The CDR3 loop is CASASSHNQPQHF. The DNA for the CDR3 is TGTGCCAGCGCGTCAAGTCATAATCAGCCCCAGCATTTT.

The chain couples TRBV5-8 to TRBJ2-2; 7 bases match TRBD2. Germline V gene data show CDR1 as SGHTS and CDR2 as YDEGEE. Losses at the gene ends were 1 base for V and 6 bases for J; bases not matched to a gene: 9. The CDR3 has 16 amino acids. In nucleotides, the CDR3 is TGTGCCAGCAGCTTGATTTCCGGGAGGCTTGCCGGGGAGCTGTTTTTT. It translates to CASSLISGRLAGELFF. Complete variable domain (other parts from reference TRBV5-8 and TRBJ2-2): EAGVTQSPTHLIKTRGQQATLRCSPISGHTSVYWYQQALGLGLQFLLWYDEGEERNRGNFPPRFSGRQFPNYSSELNVNALELEDSALYLCASSLISGRLAGELFFGEGSRLTVL.

The chain is built from TRBV15 and TRBJ1-1, with D unresolved. The CDR3 spans 13 residues. V lost 1 base and J 5 bases, leaving 8 bases between the germline ends. Germline assignment: CDR1 LNHNV and CDR2 YYDKDF (reference sequence). CDR3 nucleotides: TGTGCCACCAGCAGAGCATGGCGGACTGAAGCTTTCTTT. Residues: CATSRAWRTEAFF.

This chain joins TRBV27 and TRBJ2-4; D unresolved. This CDR3 contains 14 residues. Trimming pared 3 bases from V and 6 bases from J, leaving 12 bases between. Germline loops: CDR1 MNHEY, CDR2 SMNVEV (reference sequence). CDR3 in DNA: TGTGCCAGCAGTTTGAATTTCGAGAGAAACATTCAGTACTTC. Protein product: CASSLNFERNIQYF.